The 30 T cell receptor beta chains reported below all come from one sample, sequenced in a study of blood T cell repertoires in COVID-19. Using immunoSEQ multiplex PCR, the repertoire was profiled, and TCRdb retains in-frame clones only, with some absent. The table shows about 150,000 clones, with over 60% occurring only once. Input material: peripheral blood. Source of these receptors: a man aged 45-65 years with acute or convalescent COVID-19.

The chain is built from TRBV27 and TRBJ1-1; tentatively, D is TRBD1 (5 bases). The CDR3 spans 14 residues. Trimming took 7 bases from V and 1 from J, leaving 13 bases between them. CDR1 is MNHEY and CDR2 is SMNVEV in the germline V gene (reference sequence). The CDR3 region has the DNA TGTGCCAGCAACTCTTGGGGCCAGAACACTGAAGCTTTCTTT. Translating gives CASNSWGQNTEAFF.

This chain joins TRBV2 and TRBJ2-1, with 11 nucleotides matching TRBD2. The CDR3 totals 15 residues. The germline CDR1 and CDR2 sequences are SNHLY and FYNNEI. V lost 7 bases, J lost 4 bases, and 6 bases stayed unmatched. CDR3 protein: CASILGLAAYNEQFF. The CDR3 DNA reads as TGTGCCAGCATACTGGGACTAGCGGCTTACAATGAGCAGTTCTTC.

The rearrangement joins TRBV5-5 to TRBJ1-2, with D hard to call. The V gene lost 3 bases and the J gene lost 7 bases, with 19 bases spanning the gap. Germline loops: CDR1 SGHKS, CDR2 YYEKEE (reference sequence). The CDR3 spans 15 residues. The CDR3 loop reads CASSSHGRNEAGYTF. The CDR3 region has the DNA TGTGCCAGCAGCTCGCACGGGAGGAACGAGGCTGGCTACACCTTC.

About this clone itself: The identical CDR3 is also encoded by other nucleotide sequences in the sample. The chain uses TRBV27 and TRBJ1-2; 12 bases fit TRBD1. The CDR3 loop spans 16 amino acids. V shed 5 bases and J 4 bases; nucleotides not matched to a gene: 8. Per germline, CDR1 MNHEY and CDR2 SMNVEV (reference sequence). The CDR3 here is CASSPGQGARGYGYTF. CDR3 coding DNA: TGTGCCAGCAGTCCGGGACAGGGGGCGCGGGGCTATGGCTACACCTTC.

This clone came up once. In nucleotides, the CDR3 is TGCAGCGTTGAAGGGGGACAGGGTAACACAGATACGCAGTATTTT. This sequence encodes CSVEGGQGNTDTQYF. V and J are TRBV29-1 and TRBJ2-3, with 9 bases fitting TRBD1. V lost 1 base and J lost 2; bases outside the gene matches: 4. Germline V gene data show CDR1 as SQVTM and CDR2 as ANQGSEA. The CDR3 runs 15 residues.

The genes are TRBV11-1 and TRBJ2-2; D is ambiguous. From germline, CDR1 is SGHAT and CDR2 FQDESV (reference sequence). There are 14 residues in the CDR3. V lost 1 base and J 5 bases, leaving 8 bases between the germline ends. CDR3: CASSLERWTGELFF. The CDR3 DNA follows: TGTGCCAGCAGCTTAGAGAGATGGACCGGGGAGCTGTTTTTT. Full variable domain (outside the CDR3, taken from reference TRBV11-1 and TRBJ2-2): EAEVAQSPRYKITEKSQAVAFWCDPISGHATLYWYRQILGQGPELLVQFQDESVVDDSQLPKDRFSAERLKGVDSTLKIQPAELGDSAMYLCASSLERWTGELFFGEGSRLTVL.

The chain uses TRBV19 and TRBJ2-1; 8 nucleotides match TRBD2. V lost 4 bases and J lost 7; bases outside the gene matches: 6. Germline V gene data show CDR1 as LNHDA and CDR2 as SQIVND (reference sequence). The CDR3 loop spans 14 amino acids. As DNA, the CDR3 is TGTGCCAGTAGTACCCCGGGGGGGCAGAATGAGCAGTTCTTC. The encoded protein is CASSTPGGQNEQFF.

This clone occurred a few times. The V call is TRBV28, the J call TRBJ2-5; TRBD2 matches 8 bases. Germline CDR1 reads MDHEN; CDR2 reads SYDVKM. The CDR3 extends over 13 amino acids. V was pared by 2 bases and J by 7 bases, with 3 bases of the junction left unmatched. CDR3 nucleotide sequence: TGTGCCAGCAGTTTAGCGGGGGGCGGGACCCAGTACTTC. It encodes CASSLAGGGTQYF. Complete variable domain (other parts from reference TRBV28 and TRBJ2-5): DVKVTQSSRYLVKRTGEKVFLECVQDMDHENMFWYRQDPGLGLRLIYFSYDVKMKEKGDIPEGYSVSREKKERFSLILESASTNQTSMYLCASSLAGGGTQYFGPGTRLLVL.

The CDR3 nucleotides are TGTGCCAGCAGTAGCCCAGGGGGTAAAGGTGAAAAACTGTTTTTT. It is translated as CASSSPGGKGEKLFF. The chain is built from TRBV28 and TRBJ1-4, with TRBD1 matching 7 bases. The CDR3 spans 15 residues. With V trimmed by 5 bases and J by 7 bases, 10 bases remained unmatched. Germline assignment: CDR1 MDHEN and CDR2 SYDVKM.

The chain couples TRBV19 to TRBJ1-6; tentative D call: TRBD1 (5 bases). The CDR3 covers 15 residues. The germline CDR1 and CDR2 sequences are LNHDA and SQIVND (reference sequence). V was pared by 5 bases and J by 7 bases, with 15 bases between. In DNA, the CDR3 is TGTGCCAGTAGTCTCGAGGGACTCGGGAATTCACCCCTCCACTTT. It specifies CASSLEGLGNSPLHF. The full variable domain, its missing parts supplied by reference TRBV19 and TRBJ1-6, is DGGITQSPKYLFRKEGQNVTLSCEQNLNHDAMYWYRQDPGQGLRLIYYSQIVNDFQKGDIAEGYSVSREKKESFPLTVTSAQKNPTAFYLCASSLEGLGNSPLHFGNGTRLTVT.

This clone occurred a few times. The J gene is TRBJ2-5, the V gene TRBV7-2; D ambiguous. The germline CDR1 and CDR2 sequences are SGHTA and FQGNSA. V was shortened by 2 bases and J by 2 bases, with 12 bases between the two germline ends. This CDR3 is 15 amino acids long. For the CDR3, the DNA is TGTGCCAGCAGCTTAAAAGTGGGCAGTCAAGAGACCCAGTACTTC. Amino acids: CASSLKVGSQETQYF.

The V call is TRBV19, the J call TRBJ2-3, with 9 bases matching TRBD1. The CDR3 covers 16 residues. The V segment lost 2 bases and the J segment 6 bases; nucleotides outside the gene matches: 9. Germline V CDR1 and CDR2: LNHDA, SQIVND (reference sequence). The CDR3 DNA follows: TGTGCCAGTAGTATAAGGACAGGGGTTCCGGGGGATACGCAGTATTTT. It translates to CASSIRTGVPGDTQYF.

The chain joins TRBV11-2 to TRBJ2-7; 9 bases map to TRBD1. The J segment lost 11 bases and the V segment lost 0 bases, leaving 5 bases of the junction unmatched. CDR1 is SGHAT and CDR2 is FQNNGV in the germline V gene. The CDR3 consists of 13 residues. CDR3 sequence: CASSLDRTGDKYF. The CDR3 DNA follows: TGTGCCAGCAGCTTAGACCGGACAGGGGATAAGTACTTC. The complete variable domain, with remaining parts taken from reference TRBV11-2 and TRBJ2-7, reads EAGVAQSPRYKIIEKRQSVAFWCNPISGHATLYWYQQILGQGPKLLIQFQNNGVVDDSQLPKDRFSAERLKGVDSTLKIQPAKLEDSAVYLCASSLDRTGDKYFGPGTRLTVT.

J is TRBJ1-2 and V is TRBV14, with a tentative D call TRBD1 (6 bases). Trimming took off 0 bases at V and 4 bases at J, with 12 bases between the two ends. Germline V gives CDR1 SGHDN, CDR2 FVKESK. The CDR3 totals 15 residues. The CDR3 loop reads CASSQDSLGGYGYTF. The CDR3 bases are TGTGCCAGCAGCCAAGATTCGCTAGGGGGCTATGGCTACACCTTC. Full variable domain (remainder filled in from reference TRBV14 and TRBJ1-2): EAGVTQFPSHSVIEKGQTVTLRCDPISGHDNLYWYRRVMGKEIKFLLHFVKESKQDESGMPNNRFLAERTGGTYSTLKVQPAELEDSGVYFCASSQDSLGGYGYTFGSGTRLTVV.

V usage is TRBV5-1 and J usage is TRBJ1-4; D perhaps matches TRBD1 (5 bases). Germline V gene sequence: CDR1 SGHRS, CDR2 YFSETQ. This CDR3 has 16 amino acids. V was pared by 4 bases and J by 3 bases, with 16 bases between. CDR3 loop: CASSPLPGLSNEKLFF. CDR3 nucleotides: TGCGCCAGCAGCCCCCTCCCGGGACTGTCTAATGAAAAACTGTTTTTT.

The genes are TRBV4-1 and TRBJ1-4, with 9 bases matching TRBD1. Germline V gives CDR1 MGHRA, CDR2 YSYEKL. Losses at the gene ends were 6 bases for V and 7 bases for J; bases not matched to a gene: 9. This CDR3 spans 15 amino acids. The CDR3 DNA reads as TGCGCCAGCAGGGCCCCGGGACAGGGTGCTGAAAAACTGTTTTTT. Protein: CASRAPGQGAEKLFF.

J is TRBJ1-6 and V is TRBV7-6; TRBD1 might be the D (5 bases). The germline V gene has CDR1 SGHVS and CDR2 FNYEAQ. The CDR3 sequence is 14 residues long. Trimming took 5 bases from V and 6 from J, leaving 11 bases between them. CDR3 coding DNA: TGTGCCAGCAGCCACGGGGGAGGTAATTCACCCCTCCACTTT. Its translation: CASSHGGGNSPLHF.

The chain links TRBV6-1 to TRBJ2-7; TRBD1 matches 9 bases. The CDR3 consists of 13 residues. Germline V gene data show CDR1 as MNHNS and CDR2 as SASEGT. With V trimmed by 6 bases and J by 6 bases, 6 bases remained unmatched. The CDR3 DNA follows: TGTGCCAGCAGGGAGGGACAGGGCCCCGAGCAGTACGTC. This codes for CASREGQGPEQYV.

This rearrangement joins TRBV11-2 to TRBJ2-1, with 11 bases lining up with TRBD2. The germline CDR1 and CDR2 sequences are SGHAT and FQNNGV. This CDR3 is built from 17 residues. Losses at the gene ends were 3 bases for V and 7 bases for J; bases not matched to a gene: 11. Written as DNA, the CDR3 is TGTGCCAGCAGCTTTGGTCTGGCTAGCGGGGGGTGGAATGAGCAGTTCTTC. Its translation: CASSFGLASGGWNEQFF.

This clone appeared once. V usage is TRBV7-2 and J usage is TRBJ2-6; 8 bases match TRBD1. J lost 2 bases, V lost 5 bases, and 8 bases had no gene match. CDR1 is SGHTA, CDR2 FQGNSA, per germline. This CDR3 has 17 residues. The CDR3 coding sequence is TGTGCCAGCAGCCCACAGACAGGGGTCCCTGGGGCCAACGTCCTGACTTTC. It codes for CASSPQTGVPGANVLTF.

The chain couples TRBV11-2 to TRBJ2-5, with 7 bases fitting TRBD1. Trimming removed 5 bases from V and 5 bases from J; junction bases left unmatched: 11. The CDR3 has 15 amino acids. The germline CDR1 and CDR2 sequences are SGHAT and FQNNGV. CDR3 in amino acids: CASSRGQLESETQYF. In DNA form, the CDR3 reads TGTGCCAGCAGCAGGGGACAGCTTGAGTCTGAGACCCAGTACTTC. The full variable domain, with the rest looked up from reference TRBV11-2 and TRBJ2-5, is EAGVAQSPRYKIIEKRQSVAFWCNPISGHATLYWYQQILGQGPKLLIQFQNNGVVDDSQLPKDRFSAERLKGVDSTLKIQPAKLEDSAVYLCASSRGQLESETQYFGPGTRLLVL.

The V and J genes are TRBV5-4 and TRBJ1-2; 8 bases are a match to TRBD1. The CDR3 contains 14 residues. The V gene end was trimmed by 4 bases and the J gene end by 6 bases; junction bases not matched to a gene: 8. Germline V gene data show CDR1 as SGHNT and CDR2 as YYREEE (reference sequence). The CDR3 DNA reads TGTGCCAGCAGCATCAACAGGGGGAGGGATGGCTACACCTTC. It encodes CASSINRGRDGYTF.

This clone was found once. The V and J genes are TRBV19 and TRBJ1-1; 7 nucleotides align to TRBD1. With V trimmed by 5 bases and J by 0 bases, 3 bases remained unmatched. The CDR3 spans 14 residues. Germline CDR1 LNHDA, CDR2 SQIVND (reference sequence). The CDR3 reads CASSLGQLNTEAFF. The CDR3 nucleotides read TGTGCCAGTAGTCTGGGACAGCTGAACACTGAAGCTTTCTTT.

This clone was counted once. The CDR3 DNA reads as TGCGCCAGCAGCTTGGGGACAATCTCTGGAAACACCATATATTTT. Translation gives CASSLGTISGNTIYF. The chain carries TRBV5-1 and TRBJ1-3, with D tentatively TRBD1 (5 bases). Germline CDR1 SGHRS, CDR2 YFSETQ. The CDR3 covers 15 residues. The V end lost 0 bases, the J end lost 0 bases, and 7 bases lay between the germline ends.

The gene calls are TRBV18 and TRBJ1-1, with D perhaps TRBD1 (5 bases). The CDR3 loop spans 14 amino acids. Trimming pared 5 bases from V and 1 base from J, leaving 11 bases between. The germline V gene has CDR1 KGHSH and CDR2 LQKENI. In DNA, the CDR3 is TGTGCCAGCTCATTAGACAGACAGAACACTGAAGCTTTCTTT. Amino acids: CASSLDRQNTEAFF.

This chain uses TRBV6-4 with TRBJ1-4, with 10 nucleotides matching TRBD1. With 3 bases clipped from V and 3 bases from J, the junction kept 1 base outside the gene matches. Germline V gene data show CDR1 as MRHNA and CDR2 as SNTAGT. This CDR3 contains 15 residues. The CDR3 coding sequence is TGTGCCAGCAGTGAGGGGACAGGGGCTAATGAAAAACTGTTTTTT. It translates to CASSEGTGANEKLFF.

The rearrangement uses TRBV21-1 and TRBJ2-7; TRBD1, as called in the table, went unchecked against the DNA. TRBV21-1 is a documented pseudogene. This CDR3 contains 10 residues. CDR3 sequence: CASRGRGQYF. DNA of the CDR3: TGTGCCAGCAGGGGCAGGGGGCAGTACTTC.

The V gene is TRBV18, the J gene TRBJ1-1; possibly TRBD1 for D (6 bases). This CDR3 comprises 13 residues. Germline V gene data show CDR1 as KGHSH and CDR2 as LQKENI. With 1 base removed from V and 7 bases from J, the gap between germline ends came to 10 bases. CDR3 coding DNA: TGTGCCAGCTCACCACGGACAGACAATGAAGCTTTCTTT. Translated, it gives CASSPRTDNEAFF.

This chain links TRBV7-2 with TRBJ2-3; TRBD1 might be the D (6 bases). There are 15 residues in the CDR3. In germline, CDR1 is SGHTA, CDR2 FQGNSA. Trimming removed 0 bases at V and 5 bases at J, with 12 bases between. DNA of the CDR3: TGTGCCAGCAGCTTAGCGGGGGCAGGGCGAGATACGCAGTATTTT. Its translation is CASSLAGAGRDTQYF.

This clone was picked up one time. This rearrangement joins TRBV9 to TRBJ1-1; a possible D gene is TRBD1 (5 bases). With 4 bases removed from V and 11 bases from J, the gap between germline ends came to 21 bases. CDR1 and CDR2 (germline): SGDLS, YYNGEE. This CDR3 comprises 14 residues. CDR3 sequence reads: CASSPGDMAIWAFF. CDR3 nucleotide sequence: TGTGCCAGCAGCCCGGGGGATATGGCGATTTGGGCTTTCTTT.